Included here is one T cell receptor beta chain sequence, with context. The target of this receptor is not known. Within one base of it there is no much larger clone, and no base qualities were kept. To prepare the library, RACE was applied. The data were produced on a NextSeq 500. Library preparation attached unique molecular identifiers to individual cDNA molecules for quantitative, reproducible TCR counting. From each blood RNA sample, both TCR alpha and TCR beta chains were sequenced. The original methods were these. Samples had a median of roughly 87,000 TCRs, with a range from 23,224 to 690,600. The Decombinator software suite was used to annotate V, J and CDR3 in the TCR reads. Every sample was subsampled to the same number of TCRs (28,000) for the PS versus PT1 abundance plots. Expanded TCRs were defined as absent before sensitization and observed at least eight times at the 2-week time point. TCRdb ran its own pipeline on the public reads, namely fastp trimming at Q25 and MiXCR clone calling, and kept in-frame beta chains. Merged by CDR3 protein, the rows form single entries marked with the most common genes and DNA. The V and J calls come from TCRdb's annotation, not from the publication. The sample table records 75,000 to 90,000 distinct CDR3 sequences; 7.5% to 9% of these occur just once. The ten largest clones add up to 1.5% to 1.9% of the sample.

The germline V gene specifies SGHTA as CDR1 and FQGNSA as CDR2. From its cysteine to its phenylalanine, the CDR3 spans 15 amino acids. Left in the record is the CDR3 DNA by itself, 45 bases read in frame from the first base. Trimming at the junction amounts to 5 bases on V and 6 bases on J, and the germline ends lie 20 bases apart. The data originate from a study of human T cells and chemical hapten exposure listed by TCRdb under 2021. General notes on the study: For sensitization, 2% DPC in acetone was applied to a 2 cm by 2 cm area of upper inner arm skin. Patients additionally received weekly therapeutic DPC doses to the scalp throughout the approximately 25-week study period. Alopecia areata with under or over 50% scalp involvement, alopecia totalis and alopecia universalis were represented in the patient cohort, which was mostly female. Approximately 28 alopecia patients provided blood for TCR sequencing at one to four time points (pre-sensitization, 2, 6 and 24 weeks). The libraries were sequenced as a pool, and the TCR yield per sample differed mostly because of small variations in library volumes within the pool. Blood samples were taken from patients before sensitization (week 0) and then at 2, 6 and about 24 weeks after DPC sensitization. Patch tests used Finn chambers with 0.01% DPC on the upper back, scored after 6 days by International Contact Dermatitis Research Group standards. In alopecia patients, the study followed how the peripheral blood TCR repertoire changed in vivo over primary and secondary sensitization to diphenylcyclopropenone (DPC), a hapten. Paper-wide results and their limitations: DPC sensitization did not change how many TCRs were above 1 in 1000 frequency, and no evidence was found of alterations in global repertoire structure. Because every patient had alopecia, a presumed autoimmune disease, the patients' immune response might differ from that of healthy individuals. Expanded TCRs formed significantly more large CDR3 similarity clusters than pre-sensitization or healthy control sets, consistent with antigen-driven responses. Patch test score was positively correlated with the number of PT1 expanded TCRs, with significance at thresholds 8, 16 and 32 but not at 4. Repeated subsampling changed both the strength of the expansion versus patch-test correlation and the threshold at which the correlation became significant.

What this sample's time point label stands for: patch test 1, 2 weeks after DPC sensitization. The label giving this sample's treatment or condition can be read as: therapeutic diphenylcyclopropenone sensitization with weekly scalp DPC. At each patch-test visit, blood was drawn before the patch test was applied. Patients were eligible if aged 18 to 70, diagnosed with alopecia and judged suitable for DPC therapy, and pregnant patients were excluded. Total RNA was isolated from unfractionated whole blood collected in Tempus Blood RNA tubes. The sequence links TRBV7-2 to TRBJ2-7, with the D segment identity uncertain. The TCR sequence derives from a woman aged 25 to 45 with alopecia areata. Some clones in this sample may be carry-over from other donors' samples. Sequences were derived from whole blood, sampled in connection with sensitization to the hapten diphenylcyclopropenone (DPC). The nucleotides read TGTGCCAGCAGCCCCCGTTCCTCGTTATATGGCGAGCAGTACTTC. Its protein product is CASSPRSSLYGEQYF.